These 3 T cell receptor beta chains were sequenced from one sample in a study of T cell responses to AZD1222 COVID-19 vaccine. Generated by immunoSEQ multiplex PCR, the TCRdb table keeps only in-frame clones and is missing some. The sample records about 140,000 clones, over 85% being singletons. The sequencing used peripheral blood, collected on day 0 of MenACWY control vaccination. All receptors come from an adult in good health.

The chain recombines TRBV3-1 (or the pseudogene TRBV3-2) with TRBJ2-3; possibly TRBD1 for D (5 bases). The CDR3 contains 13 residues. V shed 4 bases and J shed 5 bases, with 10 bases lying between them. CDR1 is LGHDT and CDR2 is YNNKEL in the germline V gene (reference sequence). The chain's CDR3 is CASSRQGEDTQYF. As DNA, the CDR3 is TGTGCCAGCAGCCGGCAGGGTGAAGATACGCAGTATTTT.

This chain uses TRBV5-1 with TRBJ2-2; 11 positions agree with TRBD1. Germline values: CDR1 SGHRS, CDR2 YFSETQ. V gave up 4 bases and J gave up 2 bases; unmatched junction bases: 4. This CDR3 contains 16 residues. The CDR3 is CASSPGQGGNTGELFF. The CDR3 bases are TGCGCCAGCAGCCCGGGACAGGGGGGAAACACCGGGGAGCTGTTTTTT.

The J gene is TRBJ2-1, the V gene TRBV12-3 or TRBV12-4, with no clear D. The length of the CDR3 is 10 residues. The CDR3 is CASGYNEQFF. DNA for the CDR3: TGTGCGTCTGGGTACAATGAGCAGTTCTTC.